A single sample is the source of the 28 T cell receptor beta chains below, sequenced in a study of cytomegalovirus exposure and HLA in healthy donors. The study ran its PCR with 60 Vbeta and 13 Jbeta primers. The assay was immunoSEQ multiplex PCR, and TCRdb's table has in-frame clones only and misses some. The table includes around 150,000 clones, about 81% detected once. The material sequenced was PBMCs. Receptors were obtained from a girl aged 2 to 10 in good health and CMV-seropositive.

This clone was recorded a few times. The chain joins TRBV29-1 to TRBJ2-7; TRBD2 matches 9 bases. Germline lookup yields CDR1 SQVTM and CDR2 ANQGSEA. This CDR3 is built from 15 residues. V lost 5 bases and J lost 6; bases outside the gene matches: 14. The CDR3 reads CSVSLGSGSHTEQYF. CDR3 DNA: TGCAGCGTTAGTCTCGGTAGCGGGAGTCATACCGAGCAGTACTTC.

The V and J genes are TRBV2 and TRBJ2-5; D possibly corresponds to TRBD1 (5 bases). V lost 8 bases, J lost 4 bases, and 17 bases lay in between. Germline assignment: CDR1 SNHLY and CDR2 FYNNEI. This CDR3 has 14 amino acids. CDR3 sequence (DNA): TGTGCCAGCCTTGGCGGACATAGGAGAGAGACCCAGTACTTC. Its translation: CASLGGHRRETQYF.

This clone was counted a few times. The V call is TRBV5-1, the J call TRBJ2-7; 8 nucleotides line up with TRBD1. Germline-derived CDR1 and CDR2 are SGHRS and YFSETQ. The CDR3 loop spans 14 amino acids. Trimming removed 4 bases from V and 3 bases from J; junction bases left unmatched: 6. In DNA form, the CDR3 reads TGCGCCAGCAGCAAAATAACAGGGGGCTACGAGCAGTACTTC. It encodes CASSKITGGYEQYF.

The chain links TRBV6-5 to TRBJ2-7; weak D call: TRBD2 (6 bases). Germline V gene data show CDR1 as MNHEY and CDR2 as SVGAGI. Trimming removed 0 bases at V and 1 base at J, with 7 bases between. CDR3 length: 14 amino acids. The CDR3 DNA follows: TGTGCCAGCAGTTACTCGGGGAGGTCCTACGAGCAGTACTTC. Translated, it gives CASSYSGRSYEQYF.

The rearrangement joins TRBV5-1 to TRBJ2-5; 7 bases agree with TRBD1. Germline lookup yields CDR1 SGHRS and CDR2 YFSETQ. Losses at the gene ends were 4 bases for V and 2 bases for J; bases not matched to a gene: 8. The CDR3 consists of 15 residues. CDR3 sequence reads: CASSLLPGQQETQYF. The CDR3 bases are TGCGCCAGCAGCCTACTACCGGGACAGCAAGAGACCCAGTACTTC.

The chain carries TRBV27 and TRBJ2-7; 10 bases line up with TRBD2. There are 14 residues in the CDR3. Germline V gene lookup returns CDR1 MNHEY and CDR2 SMNVEV (reference sequence). The V and J ends lost 7 bases and 11 bases, in that order; junction bases with no gene match: 14. The CDR3 DNA reads TGTGCCAGCACCACCGGGACTAGCGCCGAGGATGAGTACTTC. Encoded protein: CASTTGTSAEDEYF.

This chain links TRBV4-1 with TRBJ2-1, with a weak D call TRBD1 (7 bases). From germline, CDR1 is MGHRA and CDR2 YSYEKL. V was pared by 2 bases and J by 7 bases, with 12 bases between. The CDR3 runs 14 residues. CDR3 nucleotide sequence: TGCGCCAGCAGCCAAAATTCAGGGGGGAATGAGCAGTTCTTC. Encoded protein: CASSQNSGGNEQFF.

With respect to this clone: One junction end disagrees with the germline gene, perhaps due to a read error. This chain uses TRBV4-1 with TRBJ1-1; 7 bases fit TRBD1. Germline V lookup: CDR1 MGHRA, CDR2 YSYEKL. This CDR3 comprises 18 residues. CDR3 nucleotide sequence: TGCGCCAGCAGCCCTCACCCCCTTCCCGCGACAGGGAACGCTGAAGCTTTCTTT. The encoded protein is CASSPHPLPATGNAEAFF.

This rearrangement joins TRBV7-5 to TRBJ2-3; TRBD2 is the table's D call, not checked against the DNA. TRBV7-5 is termed a pseudogene. CDR3 length equals 15 residues. Here the CDR3 DNA reads TGTGCCAGAAGCTTAGATGCGGGAGACACAGATACGCAGTATTTT. Its translation is CARSLDAGDTDTQYF.

The chain recombines TRBV4-1 with TRBJ2-7; 9 bases line up with TRBD2. V lost 1 base to trimming and J lost 1 base; unmatched junction nucleotides: 8. The CDR3 has 17 residues. The V gene's germline CDR1 is MGHRA and CDR2 YSYEKL. DNA of the CDR3: TGCGCCAGCAGCCAAGGTCCCGCTAGCGGGATGTCCTACGAGCAGTACTTC. Translation: CASSQGPASGMSYEQYF.

The rearrangement links TRBV6-5 to TRBJ2-2; a possible D gene is TRBD1 (5 bases). V lost 6 bases, J lost 2 bases, and 10 bases lay in between. Germline-derived CDR1 and CDR2 are MNHEY and SVGAGI. This CDR3 comprises 14 residues. The CDR3 region is CASRPGSNTGELFF. CDR3 bases: TGTGCCAGCAGACCAGGGTCCAACACCGGGGAGCTGTTTTTT.

This chain links TRBV6-1 with TRBJ2-7, with a tentative D call TRBD2 (5 bases). The CDR3 contains 13 residues. V was pared by 8 bases and J by 3 bases, with 14 bases between. CDR1 MNHNS and CDR2 SASEGT come from the germline V gene. CDR3 protein: CASLRRGLYEQYF. In nucleotides, the CDR3 is TGTGCCAGCCTTCGCCGCGGGCTCTACGAGCAGTACTTC.

V gene TRBV5-1 combines with J gene TRBJ2-3, with D perhaps matching TRBD2 (5 bases). Trimming took 6 bases from V and 2 from J, leaving 13 bases between them. The CDR3 is 14 amino acids. From germline, CDR1 is SGHRS and CDR2 YFSETQ. CDR3 region: CASKSEGSTDTQYF. The CDR3, as DNA: TGCGCCAGCAAATCAGAGGGTTCCACAGATACGCAGTATTTT. Full variable domain (missing parts from reference TRBV5-1 and TRBJ2-3): KAGVTQTPRYLIKTRGQQVTLSCSPISGHRSVSWYQQTPGQGLQFLFEYFSETQRNKGNFPGRFSGRQFSNSRSEMNVSTLELGDSALYLCASKSEGSTDTQYFGPGTRLTVL.

The chain joins TRBV7-6 to TRBJ2-7, with D perhaps TRBD1 (6 bases). This CDR3 contains 15 residues. The V gene lost 5 bases and the J gene lost 2 bases, with 16 bases spanning the gap. Per the germline V gene, CDR1 is SGHVS and CDR2 is FNYEAQ. The CDR3 coding sequence is TGTGCCAGCAGCCCAAATCGACAGGCCACCTACGAGCAGTACTTC. The encoded protein is CASSPNRQATYEQYF.

The CDR3 spells CASSQTGNEQFF. In nucleotides, the CDR3 is TGTGCCAGCAGCCAGACAGGGAATGAGCAGTTCTTC. The chain carries TRBV13 and TRBJ2-1; 7 nucleotides line up with TRBD1. Losses at the gene ends were 5 bases for V and 7 bases for J; bases not matched to a gene: 2. Germline lookup yields CDR1 PRHDT and CDR2 FYEKMQ (reference sequence). This CDR3 spans 12 amino acids. Full variable domain (remainder filled in from reference TRBV13 and TRBJ2-1): AAGVIQSPRHLIKEKRETATLKCYPIPRHDTVYWYQQGPGQDPQFLISFYEKMQSDKGSIPDRFSAQQFSDYHSELNMSSLELGDSALYFCASSQTGNEQFFGPGTRLTVL.

The rearrangement links TRBV7-9 to TRBJ2-6, with D hard to call. Germline V CDR1 and CDR2: SEHNR, FQNEAQ (reference sequence). Trimming pared 1 base from V and 0 bases from J, leaving 10 bases between. The CDR3 loop spans 17 amino acids. The CDR3 region has the DNA TGTGCCAGCAGCTTAGTCCCCCAGGCCTCTGGGGCCAACGTCCTGACTTTC. Translation: CASSLVPQASGANVLTF.

This clone was observed a single time. The chain has TRBV7-2 and TRBJ2-3; D is undetermined. CDR1 SGHTA and CDR2 FQGNSA come from the germline V gene. This CDR3 spans 13 amino acids. V was cut by 4 bases and J by 3 bases, with 8 bases left in between. The CDR3 bases are TGTGCCAGCAGCTATGGTAGAACAGATACGCAGTATTTT. This encodes CASSYGRTDTQYF.

This clone was counted between two and nine times. The rearrangement uses TRBV6-4 and TRBJ2-1; 10 bases align to TRBD2. The V gene end was trimmed by 0 bases and the J gene end by 6 bases; junction bases not matched to a gene: 11. Germline V gene sequence: CDR1 MRHNA, CDR2 SNTAGT. The CDR3 totals 18 residues. Here the CDR3 reads CASSDSSTLAGVVNEQFF. The CDR3 nucleotides are TGTGCCAGCAGTGACTCCTCGACTCTAGCGGGAGTCGTCAATGAGCAGTTCTTC.

The V gene is TRBV29-1, the J gene TRBJ2-5; weak D call: TRBD2 (7 bases). Germline V gives CDR1 SQVTM, CDR2 ANQGSEA. V lost 3 bases, J lost 11 bases, and 22 bases lay in between. The CDR3 contains 14 residues. The CDR3, as DNA: TGCAGCGTTGATCTTGCCCACAGGGCGGGGGAGCAGTACTTC. Its protein product is CSVDLAHRAGEQYF. The complete variable domain, with remaining parts taken from reference TRBV29-1 and TRBJ2-5, reads SAVISQKPSRDICQRGTSLTIQCQVDSQVTMMFWYRQQPGQSLTLIATANQGSEATYESGFVIDKFPISRPNLTFSTLTVSNMSPEDSSIYLCSVDLAHRAGEQYFGPGTRLLVL.

CDR3 nucleotide sequence: TGCGCCAGCAGCCCACCCGGGGGGCGTGCGGACGAGCAGTTCTTC. Its protein product is CASSPPGGRADEQFF. The chain links TRBV5-1 to TRBJ2-1; TRBD2 is a possible D gene (7 bases). The V end was cut by 4 bases, the J end by 10 bases, with 21 bases between. Germline V CDR1 and CDR2: SGHRS, YFSETQ. The CDR3 has 15 amino acids.

The CDR3 spells CASSYSSPNYGYTF. In nucleotides, the CDR3 is TGTGCCAGCAGTTACTCCAGTCCAAACTATGGCTACACCTTC. The rearrangement links TRBV6-5 to TRBJ1-2, with D unclear. This CDR3 is built from 14 residues. Germline V gene data show CDR1 as MNHEY and CDR2 as SVGAGI. V gave up 0 bases and J gave up 2 bases, with 7 bases separating them.

This clone showed up just a few times. This sequence joins TRBV29-1 and TRBJ1-4; 11 bases match TRBD1. V dropped 4 bases and J dropped 6; count of bases not matched to a gene: 7. This CDR3 has 15 amino acids. Germline values: CDR1 SQVTM, CDR2 ANQGSEA. CDR3 sequence reads: CSVGTGGGFDEKLFF. Here the CDR3 DNA reads TGCAGCGTTGGGACAGGGGGCGGGTTTGATGAAAAACTGTTTTTT.

The chain carries TRBV5-1 and TRBJ1-5, with D perhaps matching TRBD1 (6 bases). Germline CDR1 and CDR2: SGHRS and YFSETQ. The V gene lost 4 bases and the J gene lost 4 bases, with 9 bases spanning the gap. There are 13 residues in the CDR3. The CDR3 DNA is TGCGCCAGCAGCCCTGACAGGAATCAGCCCCAGCATTTT. It encodes CASSPDRNQPQHF.

The chain recombines TRBV15 with TRBJ2-6, with TRBD1 as a possible D gene (6 bases). This CDR3 contains 16 residues. Trimming cost V 5 bases and J 0 bases, with 11 bases left between them. CDR1 is LNHNV and CDR2 is YYDKDF in the germline V gene (reference sequence). DNA for the CDR3: TGTGCCACCAGCCGCGGACAGACCTCTGGGGCCAACGTCCTGACTTTC. This encodes CATSRGQTSGANVLTF. Variable domain in full (rest from reference TRBV15 and TRBJ2-6): DAMVIQNPRYQVTQFGKPVTLSCSQTLNHNVMYWYQQKSSQAPKLLFHYYDKDFNNEADTPDNFQSRRPNTSFCFLDIRSPGLGDTAMYLCATSRGQTSGANVLTFGAGSRLTVL.

This chain links TRBV30 with TRBJ1-4; weak D call: TRBD1 (5 bases). Per germline, CDR1 GTSNPN and CDR2 SVGIG (reference sequence). V gave up 4 bases and J gave up 4 bases, with 13 bases separating them. The CDR3 contains 14 residues. Here the CDR3 DNA reads TGTGCCTGGACAACCCAAGGGGTTAATGAAAAACTGTTTTTT. It is translated as CAWTTQGVNEKLFF. Using reference TRBV30 and TRBJ1-4 for the parts outside the CDR3, the full variable domain is SQTIHQWPATLVQPVGSPLSLECTVEGTSNPNLYWYRQAAGRGLQLLFYSVGIGQISSEVPQNLSASRPQDRQFILSSKKLLLSDSGFYLCAWTTQGVNEKLFFGSGTQLSVL.

The V and J genes are TRBV27 and TRBJ2-1, with 8 bases lining up with TRBD2. J gave up 7 bases and V 2 bases, and 7 bases lay outside the gene matches. This CDR3 spans 15 amino acids. Looked up from germline, CDR1 is MNHEY and CDR2 is SMNVEV (reference sequence). The CDR3 region is CASSLTLAGFNEQFF. The CDR3 DNA is TGTGCCAGCAGTTTAACGCTAGCGGGCTTTAATGAGCAGTTCTTC.

V gene TRBV2 combines with J gene TRBJ1-5; perhaps TRBD1 as D (6 bases). V was clipped by 5 bases and J by 0 bases, with 11 bases between them. The length of the CDR3 is 15 residues. Germline assignment: CDR1 SNHLY and CDR2 FYNNEI. The CDR3 coding sequence is TGTGCCAGCAGTAGGACAGCGTATAGCAATCAGCCCCAGCATTTT. Encoded protein: CASSRTAYSNQPQHF.

V usage is TRBV28 and J usage is TRBJ2-7, with 7 positions matching TRBD2. The CDR3 runs 15 residues. Germline V gene data show CDR1 as MDHEN and CDR2 as SYDVKM. Trimming took 7 bases from V and 3 from J; bases not matched to a gene: 12. CDR3 loop: CASTPLGGPSYEQYF. The CDR3 bases are TGTGCCAGCACCCCTTTGGGAGGGCCAAGCTACGAGCAGTACTTC.